These 16 T cell receptor beta chains share one sample of origin, sequenced in a study of T cell clusters in autoimmune cytopenias (dated by TCRdb to the late 2010s). Per sample, approximately 250 ng of peripheral blood genomic DNA, approximately 40,000 genome equivalents, was used for TRB amplification. The reads were generated on an Illumina MiSeq. TRB rearrangements were amplified by multiplex PCR using a touch-down protocol with TRB-A and TRB-B primer pools mixed in one tube. Each entry corresponds to one CDR3 protein sequence from reads that TCRdb reprocessed, and DNA is not given. The sample's clone listing holds roughly 2,600 distinct CDR3 sequences. The ten largest clonotypes hold approximately 25% of the sample. The sample comprised peripheral blood. These receptors were collected from a human donor with an autoimmune cytopenia or autoimmune hepatitis (not recorded which).

This CDR3 reads CATRRGPTDTQYF. V is TRBV7-3 and J is TRBJ2-3; the D call of TRBD2 rests on TCRdb alone, since no DNA is present to check it. Germline CDR1 and CDR2: SGHTA and FQGTGA. The CDR3 covers 13 residues.

Measured by frequency, this clonotype is medium-sized. The V and J genes are TRBV27 and TRBJ1-1. Germline loops: CDR1 MNHEY, CDR2 SMNVEV (reference sequence). The CDR3 is made up of 13 amino acids. The CDR3 loop reads CATNSIGGTEAFF.

By frequency, this clonotype is medium-sized. V and J are TRBV6-6 and TRBJ1-5. Per germline, CDR1 MNHNY and CDR2 SVGAGI (reference sequence). This CDR3 comprises 13 residues. CDR3 residues: CASSDDNNQPQHF.

The V and J genes are TRBV10-3 and TRBJ1-5; TCRdb names TRBD1, which stays unverified in the absence of DNA. This CDR3 comprises 12 residues. Per germline, CDR1 ENHRY and CDR2 SYGVKD. Here the CDR3 reads CAIGDIDQPQHF.

Measured by frequency, this clonotype is medium-sized. The V call is TRBV6-2 or TRBV6-3, the J call TRBJ2-4; TCRdb outputs TRBD1, but without DNA this stays unchecked. Looked up from germline, CDR1 is MNHEY and CDR2 is SVGEGT. The CDR3 runs to 14 residues. The CDR3 reads CASSDGGGKNIQYF.

Considering frequency, this clonotype is medium-sized. The gene calls are TRBV18 and TRBJ2-3; as DNA is missing, the TRBD1 call by TCRdb cannot be tested. Germline values: CDR1 KGHSH, CDR2 LQKENI. The CDR3 sequence is 14 residues long. CDR3 region: CASSWTGATDTQYF.

By frequency, this clonotype is medium-sized. V gene TRBV30 combines with J gene TRBJ1-5; checking the TCRdb D call of TRBD1 is not possible without DNA. Germline CDR1 is GTSNPN and CDR2 is SVGIG (reference sequence). The CDR3 loop spans 18 amino acids. This chain's CDR3 is CAWSVLGGAGYSNQPQHF.

The chain joins TRBV7-2 to TRBJ2-2. CDR3 size: 11 residues. Germline CDR1 reads SGHTA; CDR2 reads FQGNSA. The CDR3 spells CASSPSGELFF.

This clonotype is labeled medium-sized based on frequency. The rearrangement uses TRBV6-1 and TRBJ2-6; without DNA, the TCRdb call of TRBD2 cannot be checked. Germline V lookup: CDR1 MNHNS, CDR2 SASEGT. The CDR3 extends over 15 amino acids. The CDR3 is CASSEGGSGANVLTF.

This clonotype is deemed medium-sized by its frequency. Here the CDR3 reads CASSLGDHINGYTF. The rearrangement links TRBV5-4 to TRBJ1-2; TCRdb selects TRBD1, and the lack of DNA leaves this call unchecked. The CDR3 runs to 14 residues. Germline-derived CDR1 and CDR2 are SGHNT and YYREEE (reference sequence). Based on the CDR3 plus reference TRBV5-4 and TRBJ1-2, the full variable domain is ETGVTQSPTHLIKTRGQQVTLRCSSQSGHNTVSWYQQALGQGPQFIFQYYREEENGRGNFPPRFSGLQFPNYSSELNVNALELDDSALYLCASSLGDHINGYTFGSGTRLTVV.

The chain carries TRBV7-9 and TRBJ1-3. Germline assignment: CDR1 SEHNR and CDR2 FQNEAQ (reference sequence). The CDR3 has 17 amino acids. The CDR3 protein is CASSQDGGFPSGNTIYF. Together with reference TRBV7-9 and TRBJ1-3, the CDR3 gives the full variable domain: DTGVSQNPRHKITKRGQNVTFRCDPISEHNRLYWYRQTLGQGPEFLTYFQNEAQLEKSRLLSDRFSAERPKGSFSTLEIQRTEQGDSAMYLCASSQDGGFPSGNTIYFGEGSWLTVV.

In terms of frequency, this clonotype is medium-sized (0.01 to 0.1%). The rearrangement uses TRBV6-5 and TRBJ1-2; TCRdb returns TRBD1, unconfirmable since there is no DNA. Germline V gene sequence: CDR1 MNHEY, CDR2 SVGAGI. The CDR3 loop spans 13 amino acids. This chain's CDR3 is CASTPGRGNGYTF.

Measured by frequency, this clonotype is large (0.1 to 1%). This sequence joins TRBV13 and TRBJ1-3; TCRdb's D call, TRBD1, is unchecked because there is no DNA. Germline loops: CDR1 PRHDT, CDR2 FYEKMQ (reference sequence). CDR3 length: 16 residues. The CDR3 is CASSPSDRTIGNTIYF. Combining the CDR3 with reference TRBV13 and TRBJ1-3 gives the whole variable domain AAGVIQSPRHLIKEKRETATLKCYPIPRHDTVYWYQQGPGQDPQFLISFYEKMQSDKGSIPDRFSAQQFSDYHSELNMSSLELGDSALYFCASSPSDRTIGNTIYFGEGSWLTVV.

V and J are TRBV4-2 and TRBJ1-2; TCRdb returns TRBD1, unconfirmable since there is no DNA. The germline gives CDR1 LGHNA, CDR2 YNFKEQ. The CDR3 contains 12 residues. The chain's CDR3 is CASSKDSNGYTF.

V is TRBV6-2 or TRBV6-3 and J is TRBJ2-1; the TCRdb D gene call, TRBD1, has no DNA to confirm it. Germline CDR1 and CDR2: MNHEY and SVGEGT. CDR3 length: 15 amino acids. The CDR3 here is CASSYSQEGAVEQFF.

Considering frequency, this clonotype is medium-sized. The genes are TRBV30 and TRBJ1-6; the TCRdb D gene call, TRBD1, has no DNA to confirm it. This CDR3 is built from 14 residues. Germline loops: CDR1 GTSNPN, CDR2 SVGIG (reference sequence). CDR3 region: CAWSAGLGDSPLHF.